One TCR beta chain is described in this entry. Antigen: not known. These data come from a study of cytomegalovirus exposure and HLA in healthy donors. PCR was performed using 60 Vbeta and 13 Jbeta primers. Sequencing was performed with immunoSEQ multiplex PCR; in TCRdb, only in-frame clones are kept and a portion is missing. This sample has a few hundred thousand clones, with roughly 80% found just once. This CDR3 comprises 13 residues. Germline lookup yields CDR1 MNHEY and CDR2 SMNVEV (reference sequence). Trimming pared 2 bases from V and 6 bases from J, leaving 10 bases between. Study-level findings and limits: Cytomegalovirus status, reportedly, was diagnosed with high specificity and sensitivity by the classifier. From TCR beta sequences, most subjects' HLA-A and HLA-B alleles were reportedly predicted accurately.

The rearrangement uses TRBV27 and TRBJ1-2; tentative D call: TRBD1 (5 bases). Input material: PBMCs. The receptor's source is a girl aged 2 to 9 in good health and CMV-seronegative. CDR3 protein: CASSLEGRNGYTF. Here the CDR3 DNA reads TGTGCCAGCAGTTTAGAGGGGAGGAATGGCTACACCTTC.